The following is a T cell receptor beta chain sequence with its context. Its specific antigen is unknown. The record originates from a study of CXCR3-negative and CXCR3-positive naive CD8 T cells (dated by TCRdb to the late 2010s). General notes on the study: In total, 120 million to 150 million TRB reads were obtained, which works out to roughly 1.5 +/- 0.3 million reads per library. The TRBV-TRBJ cluster analysis covered naive subsets from 5 donors and memory cells from 3 donors. Diversity and physicochemical repertoire analyses were performed on 11 donors pooled from two independent experiments.

The CDR3, cysteine through phenylalanine, is 14 amino acids long. No DNA has been recorded. Per the germline V gene, LGHNA is the CDR1 and YNFKEQ is the CDR2. Sequencing used a NextSeq 550. The Human TCR Profiling Kit (MiLaboratory) was used to prepare UMI-labeled 5' RACE TRB cDNA libraries. The full amount of extracted RNA was used for cDNA synthesis, and the full amount of resulting cDNA was used for PCR amplification. Libraries were prepared in parallel with an identical number of PCR cycles. Regarding the original processing steps: About 50,000 +/- 9,200 unique UMI-labeled TRB cDNA molecules per library were extracted with MIGEC and MiXCR, with at least two reads per UMI required. Each library averaged roughly 36,000 +/- 9,600 functional in-frame TRB CDR3 nucleotide clonotypes without stop codons. Diversity metrics, including normalized Shannon-Wiener and Chao1, were computed in VDJtools after downsampling to 5000 UMI-labeled TRB molecules per sample. VDJtools was used to calculate clonotype-size-weighted physicochemical properties of the central five CDR3 residues, namely interaction energy, strength, volume and Kidera factor 4. Based on TCRdb reprocessing of the reads, there is one entry per CDR3 protein sequence, and DNA is missing. The V and J calls reflect TCRdb's pipeline rather than the authors' work. The data table for this sample lists a few thousand distinct CDR3 sequences. The top ten clones comprise about 2.2% of the sample.

Each CD8+ T cell subset was flow-sorted in triplicate, and 250,000 to 300,000 cells per subset were placed directly into RLT lysis buffer. Naive CD8+ T cells were defined stringently as CD45RO-CCR7+CD27+CD95- to exclude memory contaminants. Peripheral blood mononuclear cells were isolated from buffy coats using standard density gradient centrifugation. A FACSAria III was used to flow-sort naive CXCR3-negative and CXCR3-positive CD8+ T cells. Total RNA was extracted from sorted cells using an RNeasy Mini Kit. Results and caveats for the whole study, not just this receptor: Compared with CXCR3-negative naive cells, CXCR3-positive naive cells had TRB CDR3s with higher hydrophobicity (lower Kidera factor 4), lower energy, and higher strength and volume indices. Freshly isolated PBMCs were used for most assays because CXCR3 expression partially decreased after cryopreservation. Both naive subsets had comparably high repertoire diversity, while memory CD8+ T cells had much lower repertoire diversity. Within the same donor, TRBV-TRBJ usage looked similar between naive CXCR3-negative and CXCR3-positive cells, but memory cells had distinct patterns. Because surface CD5, which has been linked to self-reactivity in mice, was comparable between naive subsets, TCR interaction strength was also inferred from TRB CDR3 physicochemical properties.

The TCR comes from a human donor in good health. Some clones in this sample may be carry-over from other donors' samples. Input material: naive CXCR3+ CD8+ T cells from blood. What the cell subset or site label conveys for this sample: CD45RO-CCR7+CD27+CD95- naive CD8+ T cells expressing CXCR3 (TNR3+). The sequence joins TRBV4-2 to TRBJ1-1. This receptor carries the CDR3 CASSQELRNTEAFF.